A single sample is the source of the 8 T cell receptor beta chains below, sequenced in a study of radiation and T cells in renal cell carcinoma (dated by TCRdb to the early 2020s). Taken with the paper, the label for time point translates to: baseline pretreatment blood. This specimen's treatment or condition label, interpreted: 15 Gy SBRT to primary tumor, nephrectomy 4 weeks later. Libraries were made using the immunoSEQ multiplex PCR assay. This is the immuneACCESS table as TCRdb keeps it, with only in-frame sequences that have V and J called. A part of the clones is gone; compared with another copy, unresolved V genes explain less than half, and the rest is unexplained. The sample has 130,000 to 150,000 clones on record, around nine tenths of them singletons. Approximately 12% of the sample goes to the ten largest clones. This sample comprised blood, obtained from a patient whose treatment included radiotherapy and nephrectomy. These receptor sequences come from a woman aged 45-65 years with renal cell carcinoma.

The chain uses TRBV6-5 and TRBJ2-7; 7 nucleotides agree with TRBD1. Trimming at V came to 6 bases and at J to 3 bases, leaving 8 bases not matched to a gene. Germline values: CDR1 MNHEY, CDR2 SVGAGI. This CDR3 has 14 residues. The chain's CDR3 is CASRGTDSLYEQYF. For the CDR3, the DNA is TGTGCCAGCAGGGGGACAGATAGCCTCTACGAGCAGTACTTC.

The chain uses TRBV5-1 and TRBJ2-5, with D perhaps given as TRBD1 or TRBD2 (5 bases each). CDR3 size: 16 residues. V shed 1 base and J shed 2 bases, with 15 bases lying between them. Germline V gene sequence: CDR1 SGHRS, CDR2 YFSETQ. Here the CDR3 DNA reads TGCGCCAGCAGCTTGTGGGGGATGGGGCAACAAGAGACCCAGTACTTC. Amino acid sequence: CASSLWGMGQQETQYF.

This chain uses TRBV27 with TRBJ1-1, with 7 bases fitting TRBD1. The CDR3 sequence is 13 residues long. From germline, CDR1 is MNHEY and CDR2 SMNVEV (reference sequence). V gave up 8 bases and J gave up 0 bases; unmatched junction bases: 3. The CDR3, as DNA: TGTGCCAGCGGGACAGCTTTGAACACTGAAGCTTTCTTT. Translation: CASGTALNTEAFF.

The table lists this clone with a few counts. The chain has TRBV7-2 and TRBJ1-1; D remains unclear. Trimming took 1 base from V and 2 from J, leaving 5 bases between them. Germline values: CDR1 SGHTA, CDR2 FQGNSA. The CDR3 has 13 residues. The chain's CDR3 is CASSLVPNTEAFF. The CDR3 DNA reads TGTGCCAGCAGCTTAGTCCCTAACACTGAAGCTTTCTTT.

V is TRBV4-1 and J is TRBJ1-2; the match to TRBD1 covers 7 bases. CDR3 length: 15 amino acids. J was trimmed by 4 bases and V by 4 bases; bases with no gene match: 9. The germline V gene has CDR1 MGHRA and CDR2 YSYEKL. CDR3 sequence reads: CASSRATGSSYGYTF. The CDR3 bases are TGCGCCAGCAGCCGGGCGACAGGGTCGAGCTATGGCTACACCTTC.

The V call is TRBV9, the J call TRBJ1-4; 10 bases fit TRBD1. Germline CDR1 reads SGDLS; CDR2 reads YYNGEE. The CDR3 runs 15 residues. V was clipped by 4 bases and J by 6 bases; unmatched bases: 6. The CDR3 spells CASSSEGQGHEKLFF. Written as DNA, the CDR3 is TGTGCCAGCAGCTCCGAGGGACAGGGGCATGAAAAACTGTTTTTT.

The chain joins TRBV7-8 to TRBJ2-2; 7 bases fit TRBD2. CDR1 and CDR2 (germline): SGHVS, FQNEAQ. The CDR3 is made up of 14 amino acids. The trim removed 6 bases at V and 1 base at J, leaving 2 bases unmatched. As DNA, the CDR3 is TGTGCCAGCAGACGCGGGGGGAACACCGGGGAGCTGTTTTTT. Protein: CASRRGGNTGELFF.

The V gene is TRBV7-9, the J gene TRBJ1-3, with TRBD1 matching 10 bases. V was pared by 4 bases and J by 7 bases, with 13 bases of the junction left unmatched. The CDR3 contains 17 residues. Germline V gene sequence: CDR1 SEHNR, CDR2 FQNEAQ (reference sequence). CDR3 protein: CASSWTGGSSSRNTIYF. The CDR3, as DNA: TGTGCCAGCAGCTGGACAGGGGGTTCATCCTCACGGAACACCATATATTTT.